The subject of this entry is one T cell receptor (beta chain). This clone has just a few counts. It lacks a known antigen. Per-nucleotide qualities are absent, and no much larger clonotype sits a single base away. The sample comes from a study of Tregs in tolerant kidney transplant recipients (dated by TCRdb to about 2019). Turning to the overall study: TCRbeta sequencing was used in the study to identify donor-specific regulatory T cells before combined kidney and bone marrow transplantation, and the identified cells were then tracked after transplant. Several methods of expanding Tregs specific for an allogeneic donor were compared by TCRbeta repertoire sequencing in a few healthy controls.

For TCRbeta CDR3 sequencing, genomic DNA from the sorted cells was extracted using the QIAGEN DNeasy Blood and Tissue Kit. High-throughput TCRbeta CDR3 sequencing, which included PCR amplification with bias correction and internal controls, was done commercially through immunoSEQ. The source study handled its data this way. Unique productive TCRbeta sequences were defined by CDR3 nucleotide sequence where primers matched, otherwise by CDR3 amino acid sequence with Vbeta and Jbeta genes. Sorting error was corrected by removing sequences shared between sorted populations at a frequency ratio of 2:1 or less, and the remaining shared sequences were assigned to the higher population. A sequence was defined as donor-reactive if the sequence was expanded at least 5-fold in CFSE-low cells compared with unstimulated cells and had a frequency of at least 0.01% in CFSE-low cells. Jensen-Shannon divergence, calculated on the top 100 TCRbeta sequences ranked by frequency, was used to quantify repertoire divergence. When a sample had multiple sequencing runs, each run was corrected for sorting error separately and the runs were then pooled. The clones in this table, taken by TCRdb from immuneACCESS, are in-frame only. Not every clone is retained; where verified, under half of the shortfall comes from an unresolved V gene, and the cause of the rest is unknown. V, J and clone size derive from that table, while D and trimming were established from the DNA sequence. The sample contains tens of thousands of clones, 65% to 85% of them found a single time. Jointly, the top ten make up 3.5% to 5.5% of the sample.

The CDR3 runs 10 amino acids, cysteine and phenylalanine included. Only the CDR3 region is kept as DNA, spanning 30 bases read in frame from base 1. The germline V gene (reference sequence) provides CDR1 DFQATT and CDR2 SNEGSKA. Cut back by 3 bases and 7 bases, the V and J ends lie 3 bases apart. Unstimulated Tregs (CD4+CD25+CD127-), CD4+ non-Tregs (CD4+CD25-), CD4 and CD8 cells were FACS-sorted from thawed PBMCs. Blood from healthy controls was obtained either from healthy volunteers or as purchased buffy coats. Healthy control blood was processed to PBMCs by Ficoll density gradient and cryopreserved, and patient PBMCs were collected before and after transplant. Summary of the overall study and its limitations: Expanding Tregs with activated donor B cells appeared to identify the most biologically relevant and donor-specific TCRbeta repertoire. The study was limited by small patient numbers, and the findings need validation in larger populations and under other immunosuppression protocols. Although technical replication error seemed to be minimal, the question of biological reproducibility was not addressed directly.

This sequence was found in a human donor in good health. This sequence uses TRBV20-1 and TRBJ1-4, with the identity of the D gene unclear. Material: CD4+ T cells from blood. CDR3 reads: CSARAEKLFF. In nucleotide form, the sequence is TGCAGTGCTAGGGCTGAAAAACTGTTTTTT.